The 16 T cell receptor beta chains below all came from one sample that was sequenced in a study of identifying expanded T cells in peripheral blood. Generated by immunoSEQ multiplex PCR, the TCRdb table keeps only in-frame clones and is missing some. Among about 90,000 clones listed, approximately 84% were seen once. Sequencing input: blood. The source is a person between 18 and 69 years old in good health.

The chain recombines TRBV9 with TRBJ2-1; 14 bases match TRBD2. Trimming took 2 bases from V and 8 from J; bases not matched to a gene: 3. This CDR3 contains 15 residues. Germline V gene sequence: CDR1 SGDLS, CDR2 YYNGEE. The CDR3, as DNA: TGTGCCAGCAGCGTCGGGACTAGCGGGGGCTATGAGCAGTTCTTC. It codes for CASSVGTSGGYEQFF.

This clone was picked up one time. The chain recombines TRBV5-4 with TRBJ2-7, with D maybe TRBD1 (7 bases). The CDR3 runs 14 residues. V was clipped by 4 bases and J by 5 bases, with 16 bases between them. CDR1 and CDR2 from the germline V gene are SGHNT and YYREEE (reference sequence). The CDR3 is CASSRWGRGDEQYF. CDR3 coding DNA: TGTGCCAGCAGCCGCTGGGGCAGGGGGGACGAGCAGTACTTC.

The gene calls are TRBV6-1 and TRBJ2-5; D is ambiguous. From germline, CDR1 is MNHNS and CDR2 SASEGT. This CDR3 has 16 amino acids. Trimming shortened V by 2 bases and J by 5 bases, and 18 bases separated the two germline ends. CDR3 region: CASSESRSGSRETQYF. Here the CDR3 DNA reads TGTGCCAGCAGTGAAAGTCGTTCAGGCTCCAGGGAGACCCAGTACTTC.

The chain combines TRBV5-8 with TRBJ2-7, with D uncertain. Trimming cost V 5 bases and J 6 bases, with 21 bases left between them. There are 15 residues in the CDR3. Germline V gene sequence: CDR1 SGHTS, CDR2 YDEGEE. The CDR3 region has the DNA TGTGCCAGCAGGCCGGCAGGTTTGCATATCCGCGAGCAGTACTTC. It is translated as CASRPAGLHIREQYF. Using reference TRBV5-8 and TRBJ2-7 for the parts outside the CDR3, the full variable domain is EAGVTQSPTHLIKTRGQQATLRCSPISGHTSVYWYQQALGLGLQFLLWYDEGEERNRGNFPPRFSGRQFPNYSSELNVNALELEDSALYLCASRPAGLHIREQYFGPGTRLTVT.

The CDR3 sequence: CASSPQGSDYGYTF. Here the CDR3 DNA reads TGTGCCAGCTCACCACAGGGATCGGACTATGGCTACACCTTC. J is TRBJ1-2 and V is TRBV18; no clear D. Trimming cost V 1 base and J 3 bases, with 9 bases left between them. CDR3 length equals 14 residues. Germline CDR1 is KGHSH and CDR2 is LQKENI.

This chain joins TRBV11-2 and TRBJ2-1; D unresolved. CDR1 is SGHAT and CDR2 is FQNNGV in the germline V gene. The CDR3 has 11 residues. The germline V and J ends were trimmed by 5 bases and 6 bases, with 5 bases remaining between them. This chain's CDR3 is CASSPSNEQFF. DNA for the CDR3: TGTGCCAGCAGCCCGTCCAATGAGCAGTTCTTC.

This chain uses TRBV18 with TRBJ2-5; D is perhaps TRBD1 (5 bases). CDR1 and CDR2 (germline): KGHSH, LQKENI. V was cut by 5 bases and J by 2 bases, with 9 bases left in between. The CDR3 has 13 residues. The CDR3 region has the DNA TGTGCCAGCTCAATCAGACAGCAAGAGACCCAGTACTTC. The encoded protein is CASSIRQQETQYF.

The chain employs TRBV11-3 and TRBJ1-4; D may be TRBD1 (5 bases). Germline values: CDR1 SGHNT, CDR2 YENEEA. With 3 bases removed from V and 13 bases from J, the gap between germline ends came to 12 bases. CDR3 length equals 12 residues. The CDR3 loop reads CASSFDSVRLFF. CDR3 bases: TGTGCCAGCAGCTTTGACAGTGTGCGACTGTTTTTT.

The V call is TRBV30, the J call TRBJ1-3, with a possible D match to TRBD1 (6 bases). Germline V gives CDR1 GTSNPN, CDR2 SVGIG (reference sequence). CDR3 length: 16 residues. Trimming removed 1 base at V and 0 bases at J, with 13 bases between. CDR3 sequence: CAWSGRGGISGNTIYF. The CDR3 DNA reads as TGTGCCTGGAGTGGCAGGGGTGGGATCTCTGGAAACACCATATATTTT. Supplemented by reference TRBV30 and TRBJ1-3, the full variable domain reads SQTIHQWPATLVQPVGSPLSLECTVEGTSNPNLYWYRQAAGRGLQLLFYSVGIGQISSEVPQNLSASRPQDRQFILSSKKLLLSDSGFYLCAWSGRGGISGNTIYFGEGSWLTVV.

Here the CDR3 DNA reads TGTGCCAGCAGTTTAAGGAACCGAGGATCACCCCTCCACTTT. Translated: CASSLRNRGSPLHF. The rearrangement joins TRBV27 to TRBJ1-6; no clear D gene. The CDR3 is 14 amino acids. V was cut by 2 bases and J by 10 bases, with 12 bases left in between. Per germline, CDR1 MNHEY and CDR2 SMNVEV (reference sequence).

The J gene is TRBJ1-2, the V gene TRBV4-1; D remains ambiguous. Germline V gene sequence: CDR1 MGHRA, CDR2 YSYEKL. The CDR3 extends over 16 amino acids. V shed 4 bases and J shed 11 bases, with 26 bases lying between them. This CDR3 reads CASSPASPTERRPYTF. As DNA, the CDR3 is TGCGCCAGCAGCCCTGCGAGCCCTACCGAACGACGACCATACACCTTC.

The chain uses TRBV2 and TRBJ2-3; 7 nucleotides agree with TRBD1. Looked up from germline, CDR1 is SNHLY and CDR2 is FYNNEI. This CDR3 contains 14 residues. The V segment lost 9 bases and the J segment 2 bases; nucleotides outside the gene matches: 8. Here the CDR3 DNA reads TGTGCCAGTAAACAGGGGCCCTTCACAGATACGCAGTATTTT. Amino acid sequence: CASKQGPFTDTQYF. The whole variable domain, remainder taken from reference TRBV2 and TRBJ2-3, is EPEVTQTPSHQVTQMGQEVILRCVPISNHLYFYWYRQILGQKVEFLVSFYNNEISEKSEIFDDQFSVERPDGSNFTLKIRSTKLEDSAMYFCASKQGPFTDTQYFGPGTRLTVL.

V gene TRBV2 combines with J gene TRBJ1-6; 9 bases are shared with TRBD1. V dropped 8 bases and J dropped 13; count of bases not matched to a gene: 9. The CDR3 runs 13 residues. Per the germline V gene, CDR1 is SNHLY and CDR2 is FYNNEI. The CDR3 coding sequence is TGTGCCAGCGGCGGACAGGGGTTTCCCCCCCTCCACTTT. Translating gives CASGGQGFPPLHF.

The chain is built from TRBV30 and TRBJ1-1; D ambiguous. The V end lost 4 bases, the J end lost 1 base, and 7 bases lay between the germline ends. Germline V gene sequence: CDR1 GTSNPN, CDR2 SVGIG (reference sequence). CDR3 length equals 12 residues. Written as DNA, the CDR3 is TGTGCCTGGACGATAGGGAACACTGAAGCTTTCTTT. Encoded protein: CAWTIGNTEAFF. Drawing the rest from reference TRBV30 and TRBJ1-1, the complete variable domain is SQTIHQWPATLVQPVGSPLSLECTVEGTSNPNLYWYRQAAGRGLQLLFYSVGIGQISSEVPQNLSASRPQDRQFILSSKKLLLSDSGFYLCAWTIGNTEAFFGQGTRLTVV.

This chain connects TRBV30 to TRBJ1-5, with unresolved D. Germline CDR1 GTSNPN, CDR2 SVGIG (reference sequence). CDR3 length: 15 residues. The V end lost 2 bases, the J end lost 1 base, and 12 bases lay between the germline ends. CDR3 sequence (DNA): TGTGCCTGGAGTACGGGGAGAAGGAGCAATCAGCCCCAGCATTTT. Translating gives CAWSTGRRSNQPQHF.

The chain combines TRBV7-7 with TRBJ2-5; TRBD2 is a possible D gene (5 bases). Germline CDR1 is SSHAT and CDR2 is FNYEAQ (reference sequence). This CDR3 spans 15 amino acids. V was shortened by 1 base and J by 1 base, with 10 bases between the two germline ends. The CDR3 loop is CASSLDGRGQETQYF. CDR3 nucleotides: TGTGCCAGCAGCTTAGACGGCCGGGGCCAAGAGACCCAGTACTTC.